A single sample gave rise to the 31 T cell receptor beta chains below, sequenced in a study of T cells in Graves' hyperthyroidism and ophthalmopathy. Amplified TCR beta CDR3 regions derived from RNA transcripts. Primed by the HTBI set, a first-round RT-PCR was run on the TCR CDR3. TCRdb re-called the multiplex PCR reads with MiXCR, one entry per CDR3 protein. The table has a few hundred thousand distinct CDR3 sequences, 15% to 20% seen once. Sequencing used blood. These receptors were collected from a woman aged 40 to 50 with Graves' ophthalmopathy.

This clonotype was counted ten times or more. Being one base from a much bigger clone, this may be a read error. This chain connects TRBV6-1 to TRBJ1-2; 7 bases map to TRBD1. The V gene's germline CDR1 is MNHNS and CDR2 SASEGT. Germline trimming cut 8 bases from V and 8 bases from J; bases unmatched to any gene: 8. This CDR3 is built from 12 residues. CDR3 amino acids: CASGQTGVGYTF. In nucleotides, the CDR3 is TGTGCCAGCGGTCAAACAGGGGTGGGCTACACCTTC.

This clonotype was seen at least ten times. The CDR3 is CASSLWTTNTGELFF. In nucleotides, the CDR3 is TGTGCCAGCAGCCTTTGGACAACGAACACCGGGGAGCTGTTTTTT. The rearrangement uses TRBV12-3 or TRBV12-4 and TRBJ2-2; TRBD1 might be the D (5 bases). The length of the CDR3 is 15 residues. Trimming stripped 6 bases from V and 0 bases from J, with 11 bases between.

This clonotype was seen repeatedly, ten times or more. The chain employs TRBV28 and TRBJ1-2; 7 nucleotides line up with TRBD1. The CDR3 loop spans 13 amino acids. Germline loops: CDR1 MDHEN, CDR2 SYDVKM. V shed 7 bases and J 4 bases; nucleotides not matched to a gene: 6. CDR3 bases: TGTGCCAGCACCCCGGGACAGAGCTATGGCTACACCTTC. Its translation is CASTPGQSYGYTF.

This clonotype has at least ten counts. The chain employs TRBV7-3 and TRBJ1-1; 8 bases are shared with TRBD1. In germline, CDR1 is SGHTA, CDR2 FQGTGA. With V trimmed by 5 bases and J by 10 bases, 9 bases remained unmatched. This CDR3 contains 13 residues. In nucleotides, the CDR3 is TGTGCCAGCAGCGAGGACAGGGTTCAGGGAGCTTTCTTT. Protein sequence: CASSEDRVQGAFF.

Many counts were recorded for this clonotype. CDR3 DNA sequence: TGTGCCAGCAGCCTACTGGACAGGGATAATCAGCCCCAGCATTTT. Residues: CASSLLDRDNQPQHF. The chain couples TRBV7-8 to TRBJ1-5; 8 nucleotides line up with TRBD1. Trimming cost V 5 bases and J 4 bases; bases outside gene matches: 7. The CDR3 consists of 15 residues. The germline V gene encodes CDR1 SGHVS and CDR2 FQNEAQ.

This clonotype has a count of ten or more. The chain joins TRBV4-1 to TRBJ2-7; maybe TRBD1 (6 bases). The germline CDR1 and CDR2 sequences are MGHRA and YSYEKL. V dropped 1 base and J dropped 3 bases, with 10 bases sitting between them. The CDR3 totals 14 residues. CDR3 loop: CASSQGGQFYEQYF. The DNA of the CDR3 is TGCGCCAGCAGCCAAGGGGGACAATTCTACGAGCAGTACTTC.

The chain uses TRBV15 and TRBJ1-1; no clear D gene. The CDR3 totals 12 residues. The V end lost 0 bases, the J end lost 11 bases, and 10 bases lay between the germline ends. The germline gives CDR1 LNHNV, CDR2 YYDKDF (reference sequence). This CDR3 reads CATSRDLRGAFF. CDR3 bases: TGTGCCACCAGCAGAGATCTCCGCGGGGCTTTCTTT.

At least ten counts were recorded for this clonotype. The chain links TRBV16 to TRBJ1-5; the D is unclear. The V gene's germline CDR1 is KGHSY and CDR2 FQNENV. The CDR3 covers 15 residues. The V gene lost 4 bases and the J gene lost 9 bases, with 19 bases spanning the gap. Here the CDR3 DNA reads TGTGCCAGCAGCCCCTCAGATGCGCCTGCGACGCCCCAGCATTTT. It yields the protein CASSPSDAPATPQHF.

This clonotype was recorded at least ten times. CDR3 in DNA: TGTGCCACCAGCCCCTCCAGGGCCTTCGGGGCTGAAGCTTTCTTT. As protein: CATSPSRAFGAEAFF. The rearrangement joins TRBV15 to TRBJ1-1; D perhaps matches TRBD1 (5 bases). The germline CDR1 and CDR2 sequences are LNHNV and YYDKDF (reference sequence). The CDR3 spans 15 residues. V dropped 5 bases and J dropped 6 bases, with 19 bases sitting between them.

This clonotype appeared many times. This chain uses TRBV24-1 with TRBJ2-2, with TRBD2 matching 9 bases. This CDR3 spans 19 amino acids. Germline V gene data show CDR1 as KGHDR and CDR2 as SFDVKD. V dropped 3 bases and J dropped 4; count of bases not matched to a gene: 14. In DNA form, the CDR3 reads TGTGCCACCAGTGATACCAGTTCGGGTACTAGCGGGTTCACCGGGGAGCTGTTTTTT. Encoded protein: CATSDTSSGTSGFTGELFF.

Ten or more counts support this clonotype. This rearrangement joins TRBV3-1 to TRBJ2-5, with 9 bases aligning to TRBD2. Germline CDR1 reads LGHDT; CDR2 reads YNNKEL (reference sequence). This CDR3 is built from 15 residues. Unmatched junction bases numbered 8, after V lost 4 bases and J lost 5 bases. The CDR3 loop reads CASSRLAEERETQYF. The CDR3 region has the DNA TGTGCCAGCAGCCGACTAGCGGAAGAGAGGGAGACCCAGTACTTC.

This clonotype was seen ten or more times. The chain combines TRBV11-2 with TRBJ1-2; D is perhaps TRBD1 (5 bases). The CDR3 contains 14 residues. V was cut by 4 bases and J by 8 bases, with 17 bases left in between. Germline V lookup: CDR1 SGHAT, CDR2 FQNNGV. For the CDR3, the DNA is TGTGCCAGCAGCTCCCCGGGGGGGACTCGGGGCTACACCTTC. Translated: CASSSPGGTRGYTF.

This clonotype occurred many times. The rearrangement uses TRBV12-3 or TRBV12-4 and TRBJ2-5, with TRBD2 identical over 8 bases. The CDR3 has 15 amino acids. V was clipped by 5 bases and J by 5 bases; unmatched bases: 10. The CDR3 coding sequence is TGTGCCAGCAGTGATGGCGGGAGGTCTGGGGAGACCCAGTACTTC. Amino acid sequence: CASSDGGRSGETQYF.

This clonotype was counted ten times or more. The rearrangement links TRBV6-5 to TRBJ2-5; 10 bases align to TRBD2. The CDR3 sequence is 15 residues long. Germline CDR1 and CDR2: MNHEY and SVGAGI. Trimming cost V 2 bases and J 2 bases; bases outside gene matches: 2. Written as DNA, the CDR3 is TGTGCCAGCAGTTACAGCGGGGGGGTACAAGAGACCCAGTACTTC. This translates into CASSYSGGVQETQYF.

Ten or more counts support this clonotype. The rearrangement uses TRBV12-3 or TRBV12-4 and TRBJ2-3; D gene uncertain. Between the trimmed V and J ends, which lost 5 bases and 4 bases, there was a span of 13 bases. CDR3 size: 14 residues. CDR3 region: CASSMGWAADTQYF. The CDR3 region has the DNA TGTGCCAGCAGTATGGGCTGGGCGGCAGATACGCAGTATTTT.

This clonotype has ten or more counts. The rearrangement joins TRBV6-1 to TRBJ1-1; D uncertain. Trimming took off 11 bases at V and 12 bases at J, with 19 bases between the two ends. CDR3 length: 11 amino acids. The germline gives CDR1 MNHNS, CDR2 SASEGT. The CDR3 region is CALRPAGRSFF. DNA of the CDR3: TGTGCCCTACGCCCCGCAGGACGATCTTTCTTT.

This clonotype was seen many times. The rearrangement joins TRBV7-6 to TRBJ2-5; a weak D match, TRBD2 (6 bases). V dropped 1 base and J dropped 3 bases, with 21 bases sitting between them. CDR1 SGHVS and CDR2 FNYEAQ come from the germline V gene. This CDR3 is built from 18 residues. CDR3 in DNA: TGTGCCAGCAGCTTAGAGGTGGGCCACTTACGCGGGAAAGAGACCCAGTACTTC. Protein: CASSLEVGHLRGKETQYF.

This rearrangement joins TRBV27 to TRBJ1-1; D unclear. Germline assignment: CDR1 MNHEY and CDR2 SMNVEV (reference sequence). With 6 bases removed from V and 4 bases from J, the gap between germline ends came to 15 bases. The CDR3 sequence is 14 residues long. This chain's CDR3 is CASSYVGQATEAFF. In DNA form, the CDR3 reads TGTGCCAGCAGCTACGTTGGGCAGGCCACTGAAGCTTTCTTT.

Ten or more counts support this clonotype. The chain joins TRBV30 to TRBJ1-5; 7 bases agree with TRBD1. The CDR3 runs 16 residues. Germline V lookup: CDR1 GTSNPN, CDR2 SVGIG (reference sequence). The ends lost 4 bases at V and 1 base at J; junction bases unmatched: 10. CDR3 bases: TGTGCCTGGACGCAATCGCAGGGGGTCAGCAATCAGCCCCAGCATTTT. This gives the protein CAWTQSQGVSNQPQHF.

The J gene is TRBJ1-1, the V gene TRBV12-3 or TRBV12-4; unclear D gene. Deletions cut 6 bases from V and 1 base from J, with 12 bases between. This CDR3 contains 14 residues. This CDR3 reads CASSGASGNTEAFF. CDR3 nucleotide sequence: TGTGCCAGCAGCGGAGCGTCCGGGAACACTGAAGCTTTCTTT.

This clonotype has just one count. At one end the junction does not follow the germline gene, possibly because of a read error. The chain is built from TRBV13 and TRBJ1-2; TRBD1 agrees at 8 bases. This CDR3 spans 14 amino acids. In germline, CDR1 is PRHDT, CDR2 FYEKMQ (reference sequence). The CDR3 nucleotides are TGTGCCAGCAGCTCCGACAGGGGAGTCTATGGTTACACCTTC. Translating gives CASSSDRGVYGYTF.

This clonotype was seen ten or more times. CDR3 region: CAWSVLVRVNTEAFF. CDR3 bases: TGTGCCTGGAGTGTATTGGTCAGGGTGAACACTGAAGCTTTCTTT. V usage is TRBV30 and J usage is TRBJ1-1; possibly TRBD1 for D (5 bases). The CDR3 length is 15 residues. The V gene's germline CDR1 is GTSNPN and CDR2 SVGIG (reference sequence). Trimming cost V 0 bases and J 0 bases, with 11 bases left between them.

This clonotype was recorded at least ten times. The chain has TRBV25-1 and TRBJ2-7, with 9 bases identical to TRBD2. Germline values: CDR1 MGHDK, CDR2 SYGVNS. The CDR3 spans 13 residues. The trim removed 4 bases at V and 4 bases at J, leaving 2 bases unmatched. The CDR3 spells CASSGGRGYEQYF. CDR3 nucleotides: TGTGCCAGCAGTGGCGGGAGGGGATACGAGCAGTACTTC.

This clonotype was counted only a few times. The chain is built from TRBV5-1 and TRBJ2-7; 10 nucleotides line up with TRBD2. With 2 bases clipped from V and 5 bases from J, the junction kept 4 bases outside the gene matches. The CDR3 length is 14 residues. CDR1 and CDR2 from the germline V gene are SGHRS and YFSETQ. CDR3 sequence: CASSFSGRFNEQYF. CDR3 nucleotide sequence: TGCGCCAGCAGCTTTAGCGGGAGGTTCAACGAGCAGTACTTC. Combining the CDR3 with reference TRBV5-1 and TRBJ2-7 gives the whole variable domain KAGVTQTPRYLIKTRGQQVTLSCSPISGHRSVSWYQQTPGQGLQFLFEYFSETQRNKGNFPGRFSGRQFSNSRSEMNVSTLELGDSALYLCASSFSGRFNEQYFGPGTRLTVT.

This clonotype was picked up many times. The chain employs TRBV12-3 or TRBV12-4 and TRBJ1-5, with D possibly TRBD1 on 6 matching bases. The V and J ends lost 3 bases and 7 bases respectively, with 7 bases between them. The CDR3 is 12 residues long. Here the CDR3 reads CASSFRGQPQHF. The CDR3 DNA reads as TGTGCCAGCAGTTTTAGGGGGCAGCCCCAGCATTTT.

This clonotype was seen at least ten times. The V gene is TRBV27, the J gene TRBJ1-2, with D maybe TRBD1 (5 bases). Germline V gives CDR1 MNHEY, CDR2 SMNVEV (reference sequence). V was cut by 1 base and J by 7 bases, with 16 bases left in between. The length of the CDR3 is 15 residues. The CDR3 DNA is TGTGCCAGCAGTTTATACCCAGGGAAGGTTGGTGGCTACACCTTC. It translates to CASSLYPGKVGGYTF.

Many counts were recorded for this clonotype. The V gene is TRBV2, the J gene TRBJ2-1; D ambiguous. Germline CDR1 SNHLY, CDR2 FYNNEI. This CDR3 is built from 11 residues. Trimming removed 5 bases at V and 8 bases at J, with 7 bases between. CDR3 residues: CASSQMDEQFF. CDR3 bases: TGTGCCAGCAGTCAGATGGATGAGCAGTTCTTC.

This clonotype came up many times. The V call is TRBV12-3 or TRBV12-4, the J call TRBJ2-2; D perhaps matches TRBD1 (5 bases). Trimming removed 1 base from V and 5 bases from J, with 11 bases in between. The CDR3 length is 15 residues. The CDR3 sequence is CASSLVQGRTGELFF. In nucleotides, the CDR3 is TGTGCCAGCAGTTTAGTGCAGGGTCGAACCGGGGAGCTGTTTTTT.

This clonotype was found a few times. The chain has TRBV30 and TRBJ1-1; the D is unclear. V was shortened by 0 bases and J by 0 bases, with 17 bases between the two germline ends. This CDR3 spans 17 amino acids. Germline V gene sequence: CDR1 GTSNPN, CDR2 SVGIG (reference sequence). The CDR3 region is CAWSVLGSWHMNTEAFF. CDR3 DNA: TGTGCCTGGAGTGTACTGGGTTCGTGGCACATGAACACTGAAGCTTTCTTT. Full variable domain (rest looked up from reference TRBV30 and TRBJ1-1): SQTIHQWPATLVQPVGSPLSLECTVEGTSNPNLYWYRQAAGRGLQLLFYSVGIGQISSEVPQNLSASRPQDRQFILSSKKLLLSDSGFYLCAWSVLGSWHMNTEAFFGQGTRLTVV.

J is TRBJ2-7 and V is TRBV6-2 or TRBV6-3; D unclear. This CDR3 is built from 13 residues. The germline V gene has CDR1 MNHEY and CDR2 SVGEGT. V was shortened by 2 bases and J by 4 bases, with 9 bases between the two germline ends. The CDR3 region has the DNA TGTGCCAGCAGTTACCAGCCCACTTACGAGCAGTACTTC. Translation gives CASSYQPTYEQYF.

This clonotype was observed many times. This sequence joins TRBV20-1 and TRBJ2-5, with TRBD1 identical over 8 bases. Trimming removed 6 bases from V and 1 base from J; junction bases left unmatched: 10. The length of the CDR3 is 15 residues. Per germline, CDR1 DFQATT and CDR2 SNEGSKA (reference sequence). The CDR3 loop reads CSAVRDRQFQETQYF. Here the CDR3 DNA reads TGCAGTGCGGTCCGGGACAGGCAATTCCAAGAGACCCAGTACTTC.